The 6 T cell receptor beta chains below all came from one sample that was sequenced in a study of shared clonotypes between healthy human individuals. Using immunoSEQ multiplex PCR, the repertoire was profiled, and TCRdb retains in-frame clones only, with some absent. The table records approximately 500,000 clones, approximately 81% of them present only once. Source material: PBMCs. The receptor source for this set is a woman between 35 and 50 years old in good health. Some clones in this sample may be carry-over from other donors' samples.

The chain couples TRBV6-1 to TRBJ2-3; maybe TRBD2 (7 bases). Germline V CDR1 and CDR2: MNHNS, SASEGT. The CDR3 consists of 14 residues. The ends were cut back, 6 bases at V and 4 bases at J, with 14 bases in the middle. As DNA, the CDR3 is TGTGCCAGCAGCGAGGGGGGGGAACCAGATACGCAGTATTTT. Translating it yields CASSEGGEPDTQYF.

The rearrangement joins TRBV18 to TRBJ1-1; D not resolved. The CDR3 extends over 15 amino acids. CDR1 and CDR2 (germline): KGHSH, LQKENI. The germline V and J ends were trimmed by 2 bases and 0 bases, with 10 bases remaining between them. The CDR3 here is CASSPSTPVNTEAFF. DNA for the CDR3: TGTGCCAGCTCACCATCGACACCCGTGAACACTGAAGCTTTCTTT.

The chain employs TRBV29-1 and TRBJ2-7; no clear D gene. This CDR3 comprises 11 residues. Germline-derived CDR1 and CDR2 are SQVTM and ANQGSEA. The germline V and J ends were trimmed by 4 bases and 0 bases, with 4 bases remaining between them. CDR3 DNA: TGCAGCGTTGTGACCTCCTACGAGCAGTACTTC. Protein product: CSVVTSYEQYF.

The rearrangement uses TRBV30 and TRBJ2-5, with D perhaps matching TRBD1 (5 bases). Trimming pared 4 bases from V and 6 bases from J, leaving 12 bases between. Germline CDR1 and CDR2: GTSNPN and SVGIG (reference sequence). The length of the CDR3 is 12 residues. As DNA, the CDR3 is TGTGCCTGGACCAACCAGGGAAAGACCCAGTACTTC. This codes for CAWTNQGKTQYF.

V gene TRBV15 combines with J gene TRBJ2-1; 9 positions agree with TRBD2. CDR3 length equals 16 residues. CDR1 and CDR2 (germline): LNHNV, YYDKDF (reference sequence). J gave up 8 bases and V 0 bases, and 8 bases lay outside the gene matches. CDR3 DNA: TGTGCCACCAGCAGAGATCTAGCGGGATTTATCGATGAGCAGTTCTTC. Its protein is CATSRDLAGFIDEQFF.

Regarding this clone: A far larger clone is only one base removed, so a read error is likely. In nucleotides, the CDR3 is TGTGCCAGCAGCGACCAAGTGGCGGCATCCAAGCAGTACTTC. It is translated as CASSDQVAASKQYF. J is TRBJ2-7 and V is TRBV28; D is ambiguous. Germline CDR1 is MDHEN and CDR2 is SYDVKM. This CDR3 contains 14 residues. The ends were cut back, 6 bases at V and 8 bases at J, with 20 bases in the middle.